These 24 T cell receptor beta chains came from one sample sequenced in a study of OX40 agonist ivuxolimab in advanced cancers. Clones were sequenced by immunoSEQ multiplex PCR, and TCRdb holds only the in-frame ones, with some missing. The sample includes under 80,000 clones, about 89% of them seen just once. The sample was CD4+ or CD8+ T cells sorted from blood, taken in a trial of the OX40 agonist ivuxolimab. The source is an adult with an advanced solid tumor such as melanoma, head and neck, liver or kidney cancer.

J is TRBJ1-5 and V is TRBV11-3; D is undetermined. This CDR3 spans 13 amino acids. The ends were cut back, 1 base at V and 5 bases at J, with 6 bases in the middle. Germline V gives CDR1 SGHNT, CDR2 YENEEA. The CDR3 DNA sequence: TGTGCCAGCAGCTTAGGTGCGGATCAGCCCCAGCATTTT. Translated: CASSLGADQPQHF.

This chain joins TRBV19 and TRBJ1-5; D remains unclear. The CDR3 spans 13 residues. Germline CDR1 reads LNHDA; CDR2 reads SQIVND (reference sequence). V was shortened by 2 bases and J by 6 bases, with 8 bases between the two germline ends. The DNA for the CDR3 is TGTGCCAGTAGTATACAGGACCCTCAGCCCCAGCATTTT. Amino acids: CASSIQDPQPQHF.

This clone was seen more than once but under ten times. The V call is TRBV5-4, the J call TRBJ1-1, with D possibly being TRBD1 (6 bases). Deletions cut 4 bases from V and 7 bases from J, with 11 bases between. Germline CDR1 is SGHNT and CDR2 is YYREEE (reference sequence). This CDR3 is 12 amino acids long. The CDR3, as DNA: TGTGCCAGCAGCAGGGGGGGAGATGAAGCTTTCTTT. This gives the protein CASSRGGDEAFF.

This clone has a handful of counts. The chain couples TRBV2 to TRBJ1-5; D not certain. CDR1 and CDR2 from the germline V gene are SNHLY and FYNNEI. This CDR3 has 15 residues. V was clipped by 0 bases and J by 2 bases, with 8 bases between them. The CDR3 region is CASSEAVLGNQPQHF. Written as DNA, the CDR3 is TGTGCCAGCAGTGAAGCTGTCCTTGGCAATCAGCCCCAGCATTTT.

The gene calls are TRBV5-1 and TRBJ1-6, with 11 bases lining up with TRBD1. The CDR3 length is 19 residues. V lost 4 bases to trimming and J lost 0 bases; unmatched junction nucleotides: 9. Germline CDR1 and CDR2: SGHRS and YFSETQ. The CDR3 region is CASSIAGTGGSSYNSPLHF. DNA for the CDR3: TGCGCCAGCAGCATCGCCGGGACAGGGGGTAGCTCCTATAATTCACCCCTCCACTTT. Looking up the rest from reference TRBV5-1 and TRBJ1-6 gives the full variable domain: KAGVTQTPRYLIKTRGQQVTLSCSPISGHRSVSWYQQTPGQGLQFLFEYFSETQRNKGNFPGRFSGRQFSNSRSEMNVSTLELGDSALYLCASSIAGTGGSSYNSPLHFGNGTRLTVT.

There are a few counts of this clone. CDR3 nucleotide sequence: TGTGCCAGCGGAGAGGGGGCGGTTGGCTACACCTTC. This gives the protein CASGEGAVGYTF. V gene TRBV5-6 combines with J gene TRBJ1-2; 7 positions agree with TRBD1. CDR3 length: 12 amino acids. Germline loops: CDR1 SGHDT, CDR2 YYEEEE. With 7 bases clipped from V and 7 bases from J, the junction kept 7 bases outside the gene matches.

V usage is TRBV5-4 and J usage is TRBJ1-4, with D hard to call. The CDR3 consists of 13 residues. Trimming took off 5 bases at V and 4 bases at J, with 9 bases between the two ends. Germline V gene sequence: CDR1 SGHNT, CDR2 YYREEE (reference sequence). The CDR3, as DNA: TGTGCCAGCAGTGGAAAGGATAATGAAAAACTGTTTTTT. Translating it yields CASSGKDNEKLFF.

The chain uses TRBV9 and TRBJ2-1; TRBD2 is a possible D gene (6 bases). The ends were cut back, 1 base at V and 7 bases at J, with 15 bases in the middle. The length of the CDR3 is 15 residues. Germline CDR1 SGDLS, CDR2 YYNGEE. DNA of the CDR3: TGTGCCAGCAGCGTATTCCCCACGCGGGAAAATGAGCAGTTCTTC. It specifies CASSVFPTRENEQFF. Full variable domain (outside the CDR3, taken from reference TRBV9 and TRBJ2-1): DSGVTQTPKHLITATGQRVTLRCSPRSGDLSVYWYQQSLDQGLQFLIQYYNGEERAKGNILERFSAQQFPDLHSELNLSSLELGDSALYFCASSVFPTRENEQFFGPGTRLTVL.

The chain uses TRBV19 and TRBJ1-3; 7 bases agree with TRBD1. The CDR3 has 16 amino acids. Losses at the gene ends were 5 bases for V and 4 bases for J; bases not matched to a gene: 11. In germline, CDR1 is LNHDA, CDR2 SQIVND (reference sequence). The CDR3 DNA reads as TGTGCCAGTAGTGGTCAACAGGGGATTACAGGAAACACCATATATTTT. Its translation is CASSGQQGITGNTIYF.

The J gene is TRBJ2-1, the V gene TRBV10-3, with 9 bases that match TRBD2. Germline V CDR1 and CDR2: ENHRY, SYGVKD. V was pared by 10 bases and J by 0 bases, with 16 bases of the junction left unmatched. The CDR3 is made up of 18 amino acids. CDR3 DNA sequence: TGTGCCACCGGGGGGGTTAGCGGGGGCCCAAGCTCCTACAATGAGCAGTTCTTC. This encodes CATGGVSGGPSSYNEQFF.

The chain couples TRBV28 to TRBJ1-4; no clear D. Looked up from germline, CDR1 is MDHEN and CDR2 is SYDVKM. This CDR3 spans 15 amino acids. Trimming cost V 8 bases and J 4 bases, with 17 bases left between them. Here the CDR3 DNA reads TGTGCCAGCCAAAACCCGGTCTCACTTAATGAAAAACTGTTTTTT. This sequence encodes CASQNPVSLNEKLFF.

The V call is TRBV9, the J call TRBJ2-1; 11 bases agree with TRBD1. Germline-derived CDR1 and CDR2 are SGDLS and YYNGEE. This CDR3 is built from 16 residues. V was clipped by 2 bases and J by 3 bases; unmatched bases: 4. CDR3 sequence (DNA): TGTGCCAGCAGCGTTGGACAGGGGGCTTTCTACAATGAGCAGTTCTTC. This sequence encodes CASSVGQGAFYNEQFF. The complete variable domain, with remaining parts taken from reference TRBV9 and TRBJ2-1, reads DSGVTQTPKHLITATGQRVTLRCSPRSGDLSVYWYQQSLDQGLQFLIQYYNGEERAKGNILERFSAQQFPDLHSELNLSSLELGDSALYFCASSVGQGAFYNEQFFGPGTRLTVL.

The J gene is TRBJ2-1, the V gene TRBV19; 11 bases agree with TRBD2. V lost 6 bases to trimming and J lost 0 bases; unmatched junction nucleotides: 4. From germline, CDR1 is LNHDA and CDR2 SQIVND (reference sequence). The CDR3 consists of 16 residues. DNA of the CDR3: TGTGCCAGTAGACACACTAGCGGGAGCTCCTACAATGAGCAGTTCTTC. This translates into CASRHTSGSSYNEQFF.

The rearrangement joins TRBV19 to TRBJ2-1; D might be TRBD2 (6 bases). CDR3 length equals 14 residues. The ends were cut back, 5 bases at V and 0 bases at J, with 8 bases in the middle. Germline CDR1 reads LNHDA; CDR2 reads SQIVND (reference sequence). The CDR3, as DNA: TGTGCCAGTAGTCGGGGGAACTCCTACAATGAGCAGTTCTTC. Protein: CASSRGNSYNEQFF.

This clone was recorded once. The chain links TRBV6-5 to TRBJ1-2; TRBD1 matches at 9 bases. Germline CDR1 is MNHEY and CDR2 is SVGAGI. The ends lost 4 bases at V and 3 bases at J; junction bases unmatched: 3. This CDR3 comprises 14 residues. The CDR3 sequence is CASSSQGADYGYTF. The CDR3 DNA is TGTGCCAGCAGTTCACAGGGGGCTGACTATGGCTACACCTTC.

The rearrangement uses TRBV18 and TRBJ2-7; possibly TRBD1 or TRBD2 for D (5 bases each). Trimming took off 6 bases at V and 0 bases at J, with 9 bases between the two ends. CDR1 is KGHSH, CDR2 LQKENI, per germline. The CDR3 consists of 13 residues. The CDR3 DNA follows: TGTGCCAGCTCGCCCGGGGCCTCCTACGAGCAGTACTTC. It codes for CASSPGASYEQYF.

The chain joins TRBV29-1 to TRBJ2-7; 7 positions agree with TRBD2. V dropped 4 bases and J dropped 1; count of bases not matched to a gene: 7. This CDR3 has 14 amino acids. Germline V gene sequence: CDR1 SQVTM, CDR2 ANQGSEA. This chain's CDR3 is CSVVRGVGSYEQYF. CDR3 bases: TGCAGCGTTGTTCGGGGGGTCGGGTCCTACGAGCAGTACTTC.

The chain recombines TRBV29-1 with TRBJ2-1; unclear D gene. The CDR3 is made up of 13 amino acids. Deletions cut 1 base from V and 3 bases from J, with 7 bases between. Germline V gives CDR1 SQVTM, CDR2 ANQGSEA. CDR3 amino acids: CSVEGGFYNEQFF. The CDR3 coding sequence is TGCAGCGTTGAAGGGGGTTTCTACAATGAGCAGTTCTTC.

The gene calls are TRBV11-3 and TRBJ2-2; 8 nucleotides align to TRBD2. Germline V lookup: CDR1 SGHNT, CDR2 YENEEA. This CDR3 contains 16 residues. The J segment lost 10 bases and the V segment lost 1 base, leaving 11 bases of the junction unmatched. CDR3 sequence (DNA): TGTGCCAGCAGCTTAGGTCTAGCGGGTAGTCGCGAGGAGCTGTTTTTT. Amino acid sequence: CASSLGLAGSREELFF.

The V call is TRBV28, the J call TRBJ2-7; D is tentatively TRBD1 or TRBD2 (5 bases each). Germline CDR1 and CDR2: MDHEN and SYDVKM. Trimming removed 5 bases from V and 7 bases from J, with 18 bases in between. The CDR3 sequence is 14 residues long. The CDR3 sequence is CASSPLRGLGEQYF. DNA for the CDR3: TGTGCCAGCAGTCCCCTGAGGGGTTTGGGTGAGCAGTACTTC.

The chain carries TRBV7-3 and TRBJ2-2; the match to TRBD1 covers 7 bases. Losses at the gene ends were 8 bases for V and 7 bases for J; bases not matched to a gene: 4. Germline V gene sequence: CDR1 SGHTA, CDR2 FQGTGA. This CDR3 contains 12 residues. CDR3 amino acids: CASGRQGGELFF. CDR3 nucleotides: TGTGCCAGCGGTCGACAGGGCGGGGAGCTGTTTTTT.

J is TRBJ2-6 and V is TRBV28; D gene ambiguous. Per germline, CDR1 MDHEN and CDR2 SYDVKM. V was cut by 6 bases and J by 0 bases, with 12 bases left in between. The CDR3 contains 16 residues. In DNA, the CDR3 is TGTGCCAGCAGGCTCTCCCCCAGCTCTGGGGCCAACGTCCTGACTTTC. As protein: CASRLSPSSGANVLTF. Full variable domain (missing parts from reference TRBV28 and TRBJ2-6): DVKVTQSSRYLVKRTGEKVFLECVQDMDHENMFWYRQDPGLGLRLIYFSYDVKMKEKGDIPEGYSVSREKKERFSLILESASTNQTSMYLCASRLSPSSGANVLTFGAGSRLTVL.

The chain is built from TRBV7-6 and TRBJ2-5; the match to TRBD1 covers 12 bases. Germline V CDR1 and CDR2: SGHVS, FNYEAQ. Germline trimming cut 5 bases from V and 5 bases from J; bases unmatched to any gene: 15. The length of the CDR3 is 18 residues. The CDR3 here is CASSRGGTGGDRGETQYF. In DNA, the CDR3 is TGTGCCAGCAGCCGAGGAGGGACAGGGGGCGACCGGGGGGAGACCCAGTACTTC.

The chain links TRBV30 to TRBJ2-7; TRBD2 matches 13 bases. With V trimmed by 2 bases and J by 4 bases, 2 bases remained unmatched. Germline-derived CDR1 and CDR2 are GTSNPN and SVGIG (reference sequence). This CDR3 region has 14 residues. CDR3 bases: TGTGCCTGGAGTCGGACTAGCGGGGGTTACGAGCAGTACTTC. This gives the protein CAWSRTSGGYEQYF.